This is a list of T cell receptor beta chains from one sample in a study of beta chain features in type 1 diabetes. Data came from immunoSEQ multiplex PCR; TCRdb stores just in-frame clones and leaves some out. The table lists about half a million clones, approximately 30% of them singletons. Sample: naive CD4+ T cells from blood. Receptors originate from a man between 18 and 29 years old in good health. Both conserved end residues are part of each CDR3.

>TRBJ1-5|TRBV30
CAWSSRGNQPQHF
>TRBJ2-5|TRBV9
CASSLGLAGGETQYF
>TRBJ2-1|TRBV30
CAWGRDRVSRSYNEQFF
>TRBJ1-1|TRBV30
CAWNIMNTEAFF
>TRBJ2-2|TRBV2
CASTEDRVTGELFF
>TRBJ1-1|TRBV14
CASSQDASGTEAFF
>TRBJ1-4|TRBV28
CASRTGATNEKLFF
>TRBJ2-1|TRBV5-1
CASSLRLAGNNEQFF
>TRBJ2-7|TRBV19
CARRTGTSDYEQYF
>TRBJ2-7|TRBV4-2
CASSQGSRGASSYEQYF
>TRBJ2-5|TRBV11-1
CAGSQETQYF
>TRBJ2-3|TRBV15
CAAGASGRAEGTQYF
>TRBJ1-1|TRBV23-1
CASRRDPDGNTEAFF
>TRBJ2-3|TRBV29-1
CSVDSPGDTQYF
>TRBJ2-3|TRBV9
CASSPGLSTDTQYF
>TRBJ2-7|TRBV13
CASSPYRDKSMEQYF
>TRBJ2-5|TRBV18
CASSPPSGSQETQYF
>TRBJ2-5|TRBV30
CAWRGDRYQETQYF
>TRBJ2-4|TRBV29-1
CSVRGVENIQYF
>TRBJ2-1|TRBV9
CASSSGLHNEQFF
>TRBJ2-7|TRBV11-2
CASSLRQRTWNF
>TRBJ2-3|TRBV7-2
CASSLLGQSVDTQYF
>TRBJ2-7|TRBV30
CAWSVAGLYEQYF
>TRBJ2-7|TRBV6-1
CASSDKTSGTYEQYF
>TRBJ2-7|TRBV13
CASSRRVGEQYF
>TRBJ1-5|TRBV29-1
CSVEEGGRVQHF
>TRBJ2-1|TRBV15
CATSPGLAGRTNEQFF
>TRBJ2-3|TRBV5-1
CASSKVAGQGADTQYF
>TRBJ2-7|TRBV7-9
CASSLTSGSYEQYF
>TRBJ2-1|TRBV9
CASSVALADNEQFF
>TRBJ2-2|TRBV2
CASIGTGYFTGELFF
>TRBJ2-7|TRBV7-2
CASSWTGNYEQYF
>TRBJ2-5|TRBV2
CASVRDRGQETQYF
>TRBJ1-5|TRBV15
CATSPGGGRQPQHF
>TRBJ2-5|TRBV27
CASSPPSGRTQYF
>TRBJ2-1|TRBV28
CASSDGGGYNEQFF
>TRBJ2-3|TRBV18
CASSAGTDTQYF
>TRBJ2-7|TRBV28
CASSQTYEQYF
>TRBJ2-4|TRBV27
CASRKDSKNIQYF
>TRBJ2-7|TRBV4-2
CASSLSGTSFYEQYF
>TRBJ2-7|TRBV18
CASSPRQANEQYF
>TRBJ2-5|TRBV30
CAWSDRRTSGSESQYF
>TRBJ2-5|TRBV4-2
CASSPPTVWGFETQYF
>TRBJ2-3|TRBV5-1
CASSFGTSTDTQYF
>TRBJ1-4|TRBV2
CASSRQGRSNEKLFF
>TRBJ1-1|TRBV7-2
CASSFDRGSTEAFF
>TRBJ2-5|TRBV11-2
CASSLAGLAGGYWQETQYF
>TRBJ2-3|TRBV7-8
CASSSDSGRGTDTQYF
>TRBJ2-5|TRBV28
CASSQTSAIETQYF
>TRBJ1-1|TRBV29-1
CSVKVVGETEAFF
>TRBJ2-1|TRBV7-9
CASSLGRAATYNEQFF
>TRBJ2-7|TRBV9
CASSPRDASSYEQYF
>TRBJ2-2|TRBV30
CAWSSSGTDTGELFF
>TRBJ2-7|TRBV27
CASSSRGGEQYF